This T cell receptor (beta chain) originates from a study of blood T cell repertoires in COVID-19. The wider study: COVID-19 samples from acute and convalescent phases originated in the United States, Italy and Spain. T cells, B-cell-depleted T cells, or PBMCs provided the cDNA or gDNA that served as material.

In the authors' workflow: How many nucleated cells were present was estimated from reference gene primer amplification. Assay: immunoSEQ multiplex PCR; the TCRdb copy retains only in-frame clones and omits some. D and trimming come from the DNA, and the V and J calls and clone size come from that table. The data hold around 78,000 clones, with approximately 84% observed a single time. Sequenced input: peripheral blood. This clonotype was obtained from a man between 65 and 79 years old with active or convalescent COVID-19.

CDR3: CASSEDTSDYGYTF. The DNA of the CDR3 is TGTGCCAGCAGTGAAGACACCTCAGACTATGGCTACACCTTC. The rearrangement uses TRBV2 and TRBJ1-2; no clear D gene. V was trimmed by 1 base and J by 3 bases, leaving 9 bases between them. CDR3 length: 14 residues. Germline assignment: CDR1 SNHLY and CDR2 FYNNEI. The entire variable domain, with the rest obtained from reference TRBV2 and TRBJ1-2, is as follows: EPEVTQTPSHQVTQMGQEVILRCVPISNHLYFYWYRQILGQKVEFLVSFYNNEISEKSEIFDDQFSVERPDGSNFTLKIRSTKLEDSAMYFCASSEDTSDYGYTFGSGTRLTVV.